The 21 T cell receptor beta chains below come from one sample, sequenced in a study of blood T cell repertoires in COVID-19. Measured with immunoSEQ multiplex PCR; TCRdb has only the in-frame clones, and not every one. Of about 58,000 clones in the sample, about 83% were seen once. Sequencing was performed on peripheral blood. Every receptor here comes from a man aged 40-49 years with active COVID-19.

The V and J genes are TRBV27 and TRBJ2-3, with 11 bases lining up with TRBD2. Germline CDR1 reads MNHEY; CDR2 reads SMNVEV (reference sequence). CDR3 length: 15 residues. The J segment lost 3 bases and the V segment lost 5 bases, leaving 4 bases of the junction unmatched. CDR3 nucleotide sequence: TGTGCCAGCAGTGGTAGCGGGAGGGCTACAGATACGCAGTATTTT. Amino acids: CASSGSGRATDTQYF.

The rearrangement joins TRBV6-6 to TRBJ2-2; D is possibly TRBD1 (6 bases). This CDR3 has 15 amino acids. Between the trimmed V and J ends, which lost 2 bases and 6 bases, there was a span of 13 bases. CDR1 and CDR2 (germline): MNHNY, SVGAGI (reference sequence). The CDR3 nucleotides are TGTGCCAGCAGTTACAAGTACAGGGATTCCGGGGAGCTGTTTTTT. The encoded protein is CASSYKYRDSGELFF.

V usage is TRBV4-1 and J usage is TRBJ2-7, with 7 bases matching TRBD1. This CDR3 is 14 amino acids long. Germline trimming cut 4 bases from V and 3 bases from J; bases unmatched to any gene: 6. Germline loops: CDR1 MGHRA, CDR2 YSYEKL. The CDR3 bases are TGCGCCAGCAGCCGTAACCGGGACAGCTACGAGCAGTACTTC. Amino acids: CASSRNRDSYEQYF.

The chain uses TRBV5-1 and TRBJ2-3, with 8 bases identical to TRBD2. The V segment lost 0 bases and the J segment 6 bases; nucleotides outside the gene matches: 3. CDR1 is SGHRS, CDR2 YFSETQ, per germline. The CDR3 is 14 residues long. CDR3 residues: CASSLAGGADTQYF. The CDR3 nucleotides are TGCGCCAGCAGCTTGGCCGGGGGGGCCGATACGCAGTATTTT.

The V and J genes are TRBV28 and TRBJ2-7, with 7 bases lining up with TRBD1. Germline values: CDR1 MDHEN, CDR2 SYDVKM. After removal of 5 bases from V and 2 bases from J, the junction contained 18 bases not matched to a gene. The CDR3 length is 18 residues. CDR3 nucleotides: TGTGCCAGCAGTGGGGTTGCTATTGGGACAGCTGGGGCCTACGAGCAGTACTTC. Translating gives CASSGVAIGTAGAYEQYF.

This clone was counted between two and nine times. The chain links TRBV19 to TRBJ1-6; 7 nucleotides align to TRBD1. The CDR3 contains 15 residues. Germline V CDR1 and CDR2: LNHDA, SQIVND (reference sequence). Trimming removed 3 bases from V and 7 bases from J; junction bases left unmatched: 6. Here the CDR3 reads CASSIRDSLNSPLHF. CDR3 nucleotide sequence: TGTGCCAGTAGTATCCGGGACAGCCTAAATTCACCCCTCCACTTT.

V is TRBV6-5 and J is TRBJ1-2; maybe TRBD1 (5 bases). This CDR3 is 15 amino acids long. Trimming took 2 bases from V and 2 from J, leaving 12 bases between them. Germline V gene data show CDR1 as MNHEY and CDR2 as SVGAGI. The CDR3 coding sequence is TGTGCCAGCAGTTACGGGGCAGACTCAAACTATGGCTACACCTTC. Translating it yields CASSYGADSNYGYTF.

The chain has TRBV6-6 and TRBJ2-1, with 9 bases matching TRBD2. The CDR3 has 13 amino acids. V was clipped by 3 bases and J by 7 bases; unmatched bases: 1. The germline gives CDR1 MNHNY, CDR2 SVGAGI (reference sequence). DNA for the CDR3: TGTGCCAGCAGTTATAGCGGGAGTAATGAGCAGTTCTTC. It codes for CASSYSGSNEQFF.

This clone turned up a few times. CDR3 in amino acids: CASSVRTGGSNQPQHF. The CDR3 DNA is TGTGCCAGCAGTGTAAGGACAGGGGGCAGCAATCAGCCCCAGCATTTT. The rearrangement uses TRBV6-1 and TRBJ1-5; 11 bases fit TRBD1. The germline gives CDR1 MNHNS, CDR2 SASEGT. This CDR3 region has 16 residues. The junction had 3 bases not matched to a gene; V was cut back by 4 bases and J by 1 base.

A few counts support this clone. The J gene is TRBJ2-7, the V gene TRBV10-3; 7 bases fit TRBD2. The CDR3 runs to 14 residues. V trimming: 0 bases; J trimming: 6 bases; junction bases outside the gene matches: 5. CDR1 and CDR2 from the germline V gene are ENHRY and SYGVKD. CDR3 in DNA: TGTGCCATCAGTGAGTCGGGGAGGGCACTCGAGCAGTACTTC. It yields the protein CAISESGRALEQYF.

This clone was seen once. The chain is built from TRBV19 and TRBJ2-5, with 8 nucleotides matching TRBD1. The V gene's germline CDR1 is LNHDA and CDR2 SQIVND (reference sequence). Trimming cost V 6 bases and J 1 base; bases outside gene matches: 1. The CDR3 contains 13 residues. The CDR3 reads CASSDRGQETQYF. CDR3 in DNA: TGTGCCAGTAGCGACAGGGGCCAAGAGACCCAGTACTTC.

This chain links TRBV5-4 with TRBJ2-3, with 7 bases lining up with TRBD2. The germline V gene encodes CDR1 SGHNT and CDR2 YYREEE (reference sequence). After removal of 4 bases from V and 0 bases from J, the junction contained 8 bases not matched to a gene. CDR3 length: 16 residues. The CDR3 sequence is CASSLGGSASTDTQYF. The CDR3 nucleotides are TGTGCCAGCAGCCTCGGGGGGAGCGCAAGCACAGATACGCAGTATTTT.

The chain couples TRBV7-3 to TRBJ2-1, with unresolved D. The CDR3 consists of 13 residues. Germline loops: CDR1 SGHTA, CDR2 FQGTGA. The germline V and J ends were trimmed by 2 bases and 6 bases, with 8 bases remaining between them. The CDR3 coding sequence is TGTGCCAGCAGCTTAGGAGCGTCCAATGAGCAGTTCTTC. It codes for CASSLGASNEQFF.

The V and J genes are TRBV5-1 and TRBJ2-7; 7 nucleotides agree with TRBD1. The ends lost 0 bases at V and 4 bases at J; junction bases unmatched: 10. Per germline, CDR1 SGHRS and CDR2 YFSETQ. This CDR3 has 16 amino acids. CDR3 sequence reads: CASSLAGQGEGYEQYF. The CDR3 DNA sequence: TGCGCCAGCAGCTTGGCAGGCCAGGGGGAAGGTTACGAGCAGTACTTC.

The chain recombines TRBV7-2 with TRBJ2-1, with TRBD1 matching 7 bases. V lost 5 bases, J lost 0 bases, and 10 bases stayed unmatched. This CDR3 is 17 amino acids long. Germline values: CDR1 SGHTA, CDR2 FQGNSA. The CDR3 region is CASSRDPWDSSYNEQFF. As DNA, the CDR3 is TGTGCCAGCAGCCGGGACCCCTGGGACAGCTCCTACAATGAGCAGTTCTTC.

The chain joins TRBV30 to TRBJ2-7; 12 nucleotides align to TRBD2. There are 14 residues in the CDR3. The J segment lost 4 bases and the V segment lost 5 bases, leaving 6 bases of the junction unmatched. The V gene's germline CDR1 is GTSNPN and CDR2 SVGIG (reference sequence). CDR3 loop: CAWDASGRAYEQYF. The CDR3 DNA is TGTGCCTGGGACGCTAGCGGGAGGGCATACGAGCAGTACTTC.

The chain uses TRBV5-4 and TRBJ2-2; D is perhaps TRBD1 (6 bases). Per the germline V gene, CDR1 is SGHNT and CDR2 is YYREEE (reference sequence). V was cut by 7 bases and J by 4 bases, with 23 bases left in between. This CDR3 region has 17 residues. CDR3 DNA sequence: TGTGCCAGCCACCCGGGTATAACAGGGTCGGGCACCGGGGAGCTGTTTTTT. Protein sequence: CASHPGITGSGTGELFF. Variable domain in full (rest from reference TRBV5-4 and TRBJ2-2): ETGVTQSPTHLIKTRGQQVTLRCSSQSGHNTVSWYQQALGQGPQFIFQYYREEENGRGNFPPRFSGLQFPNYSSELNVNALELDDSALYLCASHPGITGSGTGELFFGEGSRLTVL.

The chain couples TRBV28 to TRBJ1-3, with 9 bases fitting TRBD1. CDR1 and CDR2 from the germline V gene are MDHEN and SYDVKM. Losses at the gene ends were 3 bases for V and 6 bases for J; bases not matched to a gene: 12. This CDR3 has 17 amino acids. In nucleotides, the CDR3 is TGTGCCAGCAGTTTCAGCCCCGAACAGGGGGCGGCAAACACCATATATTTT. It is translated as CASSFSPEQGAANTIYF.

The CDR3 is CASSPLTSGRLEQYF. Written as DNA, the CDR3 is TGTGCCAGCAGCCCACTGACTAGCGGGAGGCTCGAGCAGTACTTC. The chain combines TRBV11-2 with TRBJ2-7, with TRBD2 matching 13 bases. From germline, CDR1 is SGHAT and CDR2 FQNNGV. CDR3 length: 15 amino acids. Trimming took 5 bases from V and 6 from J; bases not matched to a gene: 7.

V gene TRBV6-2 or TRBV6-3 combines with J gene TRBJ1-5, with 9 nucleotides matching TRBD1. V dropped 4 bases and J dropped 6; count of bases not matched to a gene: 7. The CDR3 sequence is 15 residues long. CDR1 and CDR2 (germline): MNHEY, SVGEGT. The CDR3 DNA reads as TGTGCCAGCAGTTTCTATACAGGGGGCAGTCAGCCCCAGCATTTT. Its translation is CASSFYTGGSQPQHF.

The table lists this clone with a count of one. The rearrangement uses TRBV29-1 and TRBJ1-2; a possible D gene is TRBD1 (5 bases). The germline gives CDR1 SQVTM, CDR2 ANQGSEA. The CDR3 loop spans 12 amino acids. The V gene lost 2 bases and the J gene lost 10 bases, with 14 bases spanning the gap. The CDR3 protein is CSVEKRQSDYTF. In nucleotides, the CDR3 is TGCAGCGTTGAAAAAAGACAGTCCGACTACACCTTC.